What follows describes a single T cell receptor (beta chain). Its target is not known. The data originate from a study of chemoradiotherapy in HPV16-positive cancers. Findings and limits, study-wide: Functional assays defining HPV-specific T cells used only a couple of HPV16-positive patients. For HPV16-positive patients, expanding HPV-responsive T cells associated with longer recurrence-free survival. Candidate HPV-specific clones and E7-related TCR motifs grew in tumor during treatment.

Data came from immunoSEQ multiplex PCR; TCRdb stores just in-frame clones and leaves some out. The profile covers 12,000 or so clones, with around 85% appearing a single time and over 0.95% taken by the ten largest. The ends were cut back, 7 bases at V and 5 bases at J, with 15 bases in the middle. Germline V CDR1 and CDR2: SGHRS, YFSETQ. The CDR3 is made up of 13 amino acids. The biological material was taken from a patient who underwent chemoradiotherapy. V and J are TRBV5-1 and TRBJ1-1; TRBD1 might be the D (6 bases). The TCR sequence derives from a human donor with HPV-associated anogenital cancer. The CDR3 nucleotides are TGCGCCAGCGGAAGACAGGAGGGGACTGAAGCTTTCTTT. This encodes CASGRQEGTEAFF.